This T cell receptor beta chain was retrieved from a study of beta chain features in type 1 diabetes. CD4+ cells of the naive, central memory, regulatory and stem cell-like memory types were sorted via CD45RO/CCR7/CD25/CD127/CD95/CD27. This clone showed up just a few times. Its antigen is as yet unknown. The study reverse transcribed the entire isolated RNA, so it sequenced expressed TCRB transcripts. Assay used: immunoSEQ multiplex PCR; TCRdb lists only in-frame clones, some missing. The sample holds 970,000 or so clones, about 17% seen once. Germline CDR1 SGHNT, CDR2 YYREEE (reference sequence). This CDR3 spans 16 amino acids. V was shortened by 4 bases and J by 4 bases, with 18 bases between the two germline ends. Whole-study results and caveats: Sampled from patients, naive, central memory and Treg TCRB repertoires appeared more similar than those sampled from healthy donors. Diminished insertions and augmented deletions at VDJ junctions characterized type 1 diabetes patients.

The chain combines TRBV5-4 with TRBJ1-5; the D gene is possibly TRBD1 (6 bases). The sample was naive CD4+ T cells from blood. The source of this sequence is a woman between 18 and 30 years old in good health. The CDR3 loop reads CASSQEVQGPNQPQHF. The CDR3 region has the DNA TGTGCCAGCAGCCAAGAGGTACAGGGACCTAATCAGCCCCAGCATTTT.